The 31 T cell receptor beta chains below come from one sample, sequenced in a study of cytomegalovirus exposure and HLA in healthy donors. The primer mix had 60 Vbeta and 13 Jbeta primers. TCRdb's copy holds only in-frame clones and misses some; the assay was immunoSEQ multiplex PCR. Of about 94,000 clones listed, 76% were seen once; the top ten hold more than 1.3%. The sequenced material came from PBMCs. The origin of the receptors is a male donor in good health and CMV-seronegative.

The rearrangement uses TRBV6-1 and TRBJ1-2; weak D call: TRBD1 (5 bases). CDR1 is MNHNS, CDR2 SASEGT, per germline. V was cut by 5 bases and J by 0 bases, with 10 bases left in between. This CDR3 is built from 14 residues. The CDR3 DNA reads as TGTGCCAGCAGTAGACGGGGGTCTAACTATGGCTACACCTTC. It is translated as CASSRRGSNYGYTF.

The chain employs TRBV5-4 and TRBJ1-2; perhaps TRBD1 as D (6 bases). This CDR3 is 14 amino acids long. Looked up from germline, CDR1 is SGHNT and CDR2 is YYREEE (reference sequence). Trimming stripped 4 bases from V and 6 bases from J, with 16 bases between. The CDR3 is CASSIGQPSNGYTF. The CDR3 DNA reads as TGTGCCAGCAGCATCGGACAGCCTAGCAATGGCTACACCTTC.

The J gene is TRBJ2-2, the V gene TRBV6-5; 8 nucleotides line up with TRBD1. V shed 7 bases, J shed 2 bases, and the junction held 6 bases outside the gene matches. CDR1 is MNHEY and CDR2 is SVGAGI in the germline V gene. The length of the CDR3 is 15 residues. CDR3 protein: CASKIQGVNTGELFF. The CDR3 DNA follows: TGTGCCAGCAAAATACAGGGGGTAAACACCGGGGAGCTGTTTTTT.

A few counts support this clone. J is TRBJ1-6 and V is TRBV9; D perhaps matches TRBD1 (5 bases). CDR3 length equals 15 residues. CDR1 and CDR2 from the germline V gene are SGDLS and YYNGEE. V shed 0 bases and J shed 3 bases, with 7 bases lying between them. The CDR3 region has the DNA TGTGCCAGCAGCGTAGGACAGAACTATAATTCACCCCTCCACTTT. Its translation is CASSVGQNYNSPLHF.

About this clone: At one of its ends the junction is not consistent with the germline gene, which may arise from a read error. V and J are TRBV18 and TRBJ2-5; unclear D gene. The CDR3 totals 12 residues. The germline V gene encodes CDR1 KGHSH and CDR2 LQKENI. The CDR3 sequence: CASSPNKEAQYF. CDR3 nucleotides: TGTGCCAGCTCACCAAACAAAGAGGCCCAGTACTTC.

This chain connects TRBV4-3 to TRBJ2-1, with 10 bases aligning to TRBD1. Trimming cost V 2 bases and J 8 bases; bases outside gene matches: 6. The germline gives CDR1 LGHNA, CDR2 YSLEER. The CDR3 has 15 amino acids. CDR3 sequence (DNA): TGCGCCAGCAGCCAACATTCGGACAGGGGGTATGAGCAGTTCTTC. It yields the protein CASSQHSDRGYEQFF.

This clone was counted between two and nine times. Additional DNA sequences in this sample encode the identical CDR3. The genes are TRBV5-6 and TRBJ1-6, with D uncertain. The CDR3 is made up of 15 amino acids. V lost 0 bases and J lost 0, with 4 bases in between. CDR1 is SGHDT, CDR2 YYEEEE, per germline. CDR3 DNA sequence: TGTGCCAGCAGCTTGGGCAGCTCCTATAATTCACCCCTCCACTTT. This gives the protein CASSLGSSYNSPLHF.

This clone was detected a few times. V is TRBV9 and J is TRBJ2-7; TRBD2 is a possible D gene (6 bases). V was trimmed by 4 bases and J by 3 bases, leaving 17 bases between them. Germline CDR1 reads SGDLS; CDR2 reads YYNGEE. This CDR3 region has 15 residues. CDR3 coding DNA: TGTGCCAGCAGCCCTGCGGGACTTCCTGACTACGAGCAGTACTTC. Its translation is CASSPAGLPDYEQYF. The whole variable domain, remainder taken from reference TRBV9 and TRBJ2-7, is DSGVTQTPKHLITATGQRVTLRCSPRSGDLSVYWYQQSLDQGLQFLIQYYNGEERAKGNILERFSAQQFPDLHSELNLSSLELGDSALYFCASSPAGLPDYEQYFGPGTRLTVT.

CDR3 sequence reads: CASSFGGRPYEQYF. For the CDR3, the DNA is TGTGCCAGCAGCTTCGGGGGGCGTCCCTACGAGCAGTACTTC. The chain is built from TRBV11-2 and TRBJ2-7, with D maybe TRBD2 (7 bases). The CDR3 loop spans 14 amino acids. Trimming removed 3 bases at V and 2 bases at J, with 11 bases between. From germline, CDR1 is SGHAT and CDR2 FQNNGV. Using reference TRBV11-2 and TRBJ2-7 for the parts outside the CDR3, the full variable domain is EAGVAQSPRYKIIEKRQSVAFWCNPISGHATLYWYQQILGQGPKLLIQFQNNGVVDDSQLPKDRFSAERLKGVDSTLKIQPAKLEDSAVYLCASSFGGRPYEQYFGPGTRLTVT.

The genes are TRBV6-5 and TRBJ1-2; TRBD1 is a possible D gene (6 bases). Germline V gene data show CDR1 as MNHEY and CDR2 as SVGAGI. The CDR3 sequence is 14 residues long. Trimming shortened V by 5 bases and J by 0 bases, and 10 bases separated the two germline ends. The CDR3 reads CASSQGRANYGYTF. CDR3 nucleotides: TGTGCCAGCAGTCAGGGGAGAGCTAACTATGGCTACACCTTC.

This clone has a handful of counts. The chain has TRBV7-9 and TRBJ1-6; D gene unclear. The CDR3 has 12 amino acids. In germline, CDR1 is SEHNR, CDR2 FQNEAQ (reference sequence). CDR3 nucleotides: TGTTCCGCCCGGACGGGGAATTCACCCCTCCACTTT. It specifies CSARTGNSPLHF.

The J gene is TRBJ1-5, the V gene TRBV6-1; weak D call: TRBD1 (6 bases). Germline V gene sequence: CDR1 MNHNS, CDR2 SASEGT. The CDR3 has 12 residues. V gave up 7 bases and J gave up 5 bases, with 9 bases separating them. CDR3 in amino acids: CASNRADQPQHF. The CDR3 nucleotides read TGTGCCAGCAACAGGGCAGATCAGCCCCAGCATTTT.

The DNA for the CDR3 is TGTGCCAGCAGTCCTACCATTAATGAAAAACTGTTTTTT. Protein product: CASSPTINEKLFF. This chain joins TRBV28 and TRBJ1-4; D is undetermined. Trimming took 5 bases from V and 4 from J, leaving 8 bases between them. Germline loops: CDR1 MDHEN, CDR2 SYDVKM. CDR3 length: 13 residues.

This clone has just one count. The chain links TRBV25-1 to TRBJ1-2, with D uncertain. CDR3 size: 12 residues. Trimming shortened V by 6 bases and J by 5 bases, and 10 bases separated the two germline ends. Germline CDR1 MGHDK, CDR2 SYGVNS. The CDR3: CASSAGAYGYTF. The CDR3, as DNA: TGTGCCAGCAGCGCGGGAGCATATGGCTACACCTTC.

This clone was counted once. The chain employs TRBV4-1 and TRBJ2-3, with 8 bases that match TRBD2. Germline V gene lookup returns CDR1 MGHRA and CDR2 YSYEKL. Germline trimming cut 4 bases from V and 3 bases from J; bases unmatched to any gene: 9. The CDR3 extends over 16 amino acids. The CDR3 DNA reads as TGCGCCAGCAGCCCGCCGAGCGGGGGACGGACAGATACGCAGTATTTT. It is translated as CASSPPSGGRTDTQYF.

The chain links TRBV5-1 to TRBJ2-7; the match to TRBD1 covers 9 bases. The CDR3 consists of 16 residues. V lost 4 bases, J lost 4 bases, and 12 bases stayed unmatched. CDR1 is SGHRS and CDR2 is YFSETQ in the germline V gene. The CDR3 nucleotides are TGCGCCAGCAGCCTTCGGACAGGGGCCCTTTCATACGAGCAGTACTTC. This encodes CASSLRTGALSYEQYF.

This CDR3 is CASRDRGQYEQYF. The CDR3 DNA sequence: TGTGCCAGTAGGGACAGGGGACAATACGAGCAGTACTTC. V usage is TRBV19 and J usage is TRBJ2-7, with 9 nucleotides matching TRBD1. The CDR3 extends over 13 amino acids. Trimming took 6 bases from V and 4 from J; bases not matched to a gene: 4. The germline CDR1 and CDR2 sequences are LNHDA and SQIVND (reference sequence).

This chain joins TRBV5-1 and TRBJ2-1; tentatively, D is TRBD1 (6 bases). This CDR3 region has 14 residues. Germline loops: CDR1 SGHRS, CDR2 YFSETQ. V was trimmed by 4 bases and J by 4 bases, leaving 12 bases between them. The CDR3 coding sequence is TGCGCCAGCAGCCGGGACAACACGTACAATGAGCAGTTCTTC. Translation: CASSRDNTYNEQFF.

This sequence joins TRBV7-2 and TRBJ2-1, with TRBD2 identical over 8 bases. This CDR3 has 15 residues. Germline V gene sequence: CDR1 SGHTA, CDR2 FQGNSA. V dropped 0 bases and J dropped 3; count of bases not matched to a gene: 1. Here the CDR3 reads CASSLASGNYNEQFF. For the CDR3, the DNA is TGTGCCAGCAGCTTAGCTAGCGGGAACTACAATGAGCAGTTCTTC.

The chain employs TRBV20-1 and TRBJ2-7; D not certain. The CDR3 loop spans 11 amino acids. CDR1 is DFQATT and CDR2 is SNEGSKA in the germline V gene (reference sequence). The ends were cut back, 2 bases at V and 10 bases at J, with 12 bases in the middle. CDR3 loop: CSARRQERQYF. The CDR3 DNA follows: TGCAGTGCTAGACGACAAGAACGACAGTACTTC.

The rearrangement joins TRBV5-1 to TRBJ2-1, with 8 bases aligning to TRBD2. This CDR3 has 15 residues. Germline V gene sequence: CDR1 SGHRS, CDR2 YFSETQ. After removal of 4 bases from V and 3 bases from J, the junction contained 6 bases not matched to a gene. The CDR3 region has the DNA TGCGCCAGCAGCCCAGCGGGAGCCGGCTACAATGAGCAGTTCTTC. It specifies CASSPAGAGYNEQFF.

The chain recombines TRBV4-2 with TRBJ1-1, with TRBD1 as a possible D gene (6 bases). Germline V lookup: CDR1 LGHNA, CDR2 YNFKEQ. This CDR3 region has 14 residues. V lost 0 bases and J 4 bases, leaving 9 bases between the germline ends. The CDR3 here is CASSQDRGATEAFF. The CDR3 region has the DNA TGTGCCAGCAGCCAAGACAGGGGTGCCACTGAAGCTTTCTTT.

This chain joins TRBV5-4 and TRBJ2-7; 7 nucleotides align to TRBD1. Trimming removed 2 bases from V and 3 bases from J; junction bases left unmatched: 17. Germline CDR1 SGHNT, CDR2 YYREEE (reference sequence). This CDR3 spans 18 amino acids. The CDR3 DNA reads as TGTGCCAGCAGCTTCATGCGCTCCGGGACAGAAGGATGCTACGAGCAGTACTTC. It codes for CASSFMRSGTEGCYEQYF.

The V and J genes are TRBV28 and TRBJ1-5, with D possibly being TRBD1 (6 bases). The CDR3 is 16 amino acids. V lost 5 bases to trimming and J lost 1 base, with 15 bases between them. CDR1 and CDR2 from the germline V gene are MDHEN and SYDVKM. The CDR3 is CASSPLRTGSNQPQHF. The CDR3 DNA is TGTGCCAGCAGTCCACTGAGAACAGGGAGCAATCAGCCCCAGCATTTT.

The chain has TRBV5-1 and TRBJ1-1; D call uncertain. This CDR3 is 14 amino acids long. The V end lost 2 bases, the J end lost 0 bases, and 8 bases lay between the germline ends. Germline-derived CDR1 and CDR2 are SGHRS and YFSETQ. The CDR3: CASSFEGMNTEAFF. DNA of the CDR3: TGCGCCAGCAGCTTCGAGGGCATGAACACTGAAGCTTTCTTT.

This clone was counted a few times. The genes are TRBV27 and TRBJ1-2, with TRBD1 matching over 8 bases. Per the germline V gene, CDR1 is MNHEY and CDR2 is SMNVEV (reference sequence). This CDR3 spans 13 amino acids. Trimming cost V 6 bases and J 4 bases; bases outside gene matches: 4. Here the CDR3 reads CASRSTGVYGYTF. The CDR3 bases are TGTGCCAGCAGATCGACAGGGGTCTATGGCTACACCTTC.

In this sample, this clone turned up a few times. The V call is TRBV6-1, the J call TRBJ1-2; D ambiguous. CDR1 and CDR2 from the germline V gene are MNHNS and SASEGT. The CDR3 runs to 13 residues. Deletions cut 7 bases from V and 4 bases from J, with 13 bases between. CDR3 in amino acids: CASNLGSSYGYTF. In DNA, the CDR3 is TGTGCCAGCAATTTGGGCAGCAGCTATGGCTACACCTTC.

V and J are TRBV30 and TRBJ1-5; 7 bases map to TRBD1. The V gene end was trimmed by 3 bases and the J gene end by 6 bases; junction bases not matched to a gene: 5. This CDR3 spans 13 amino acids. Per the germline V gene, CDR1 is GTSNPN and CDR2 is SVGIG (reference sequence). In DNA form, the CDR3 reads TGTGCCTGGAGCAGACAGGGAGGTCAGCCCCAGCATTTT. The encoded protein is CAWSRQGGQPQHF.

This clone was detected only once. The J gene is TRBJ2-7, the V gene TRBV9, with unresolved D. The V gene lost 4 bases and the J gene lost 2 bases, with 13 bases spanning the gap. CDR3 length: 14 amino acids. Germline lookup yields CDR1 SGDLS and CDR2 YYNGEE. The CDR3 sequence: CASSPTDTPYEQYF. The CDR3 bases are TGTGCCAGCAGCCCTACAGATACCCCCTACGAGCAGTACTTC. Filled out from reference TRBV9 and TRBJ2-7, the complete variable domain reads DSGVTQTPKHLITATGQRVTLRCSPRSGDLSVYWYQQSLDQGLQFLIQYYNGEERAKGNILERFSAQQFPDLHSELNLSSLELGDSALYFCASSPTDTPYEQYFGPGTRLTVT.

The chain carries TRBV28 and TRBJ1-4; 11 nucleotides align to TRBD1. The V gene's germline CDR1 is MDHEN and CDR2 SYDVKM. The CDR3 contains 16 residues. V shed 4 bases and J 7 bases; nucleotides not matched to a gene: 8. The CDR3 region is CASSSLDRGLGEKLFF. The CDR3 region has the DNA TGTGCCAGCAGTTCTTTGGACAGGGGGCTAGGTGAAAAACTGTTTTTT.

The chain couples TRBV28 to TRBJ2-7, with 8 bases identical to TRBD1. The V gene's germline CDR1 is MDHEN and CDR2 SYDVKM. The CDR3 covers 15 residues. J gave up 0 bases and V 6 bases, and 7 bases lay outside the gene matches. This CDR3 reads CASSSGTGYSYEQYF. CDR3 in DNA: TGTGCCAGCAGCTCCGGGACAGGATACTCCTACGAGCAGTACTTC.